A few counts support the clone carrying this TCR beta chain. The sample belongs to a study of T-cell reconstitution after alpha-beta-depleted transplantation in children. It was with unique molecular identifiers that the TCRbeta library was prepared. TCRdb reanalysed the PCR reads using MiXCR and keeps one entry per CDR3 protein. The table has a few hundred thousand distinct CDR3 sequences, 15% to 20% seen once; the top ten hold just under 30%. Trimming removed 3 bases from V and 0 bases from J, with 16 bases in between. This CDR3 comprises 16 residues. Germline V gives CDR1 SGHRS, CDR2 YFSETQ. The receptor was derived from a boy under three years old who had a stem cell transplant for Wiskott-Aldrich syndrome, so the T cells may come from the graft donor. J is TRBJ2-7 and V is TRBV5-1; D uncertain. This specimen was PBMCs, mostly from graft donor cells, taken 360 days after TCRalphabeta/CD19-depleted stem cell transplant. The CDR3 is CASSSDYSVLSYEQYF. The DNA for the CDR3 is TGCGCCAGCAGCTCGGATTACAGTGTCCTCTCCTACGAGCAGTACTTC.